This entry lists 3 T cell receptor beta chains sequenced from one sample in a study of blood T cell repertoires in COVID-19. Sequencing was performed with immunoSEQ multiplex PCR; in TCRdb, only in-frame clones are kept and a portion is missing. Of roughly 90,000 clones in the sample, approximately 80% are singletons; the top ten hold 30% to 35%. Sequences were obtained from peripheral blood. The receptors stem from a woman aged 80 or over with active or convalescent COVID-19.

This sequence joins TRBV29-1 and TRBJ2-7; D unresolved. There are 13 residues in the CDR3. The V end was cut by 0 bases, the J end by 2 bases, with 8 bases between. Germline CDR1 reads SQVTM; CDR2 reads ANQGSEA. CDR3 bases: TGCAGCGTTGAAGATCAGGTAACCTACGAGCAGTACTTC. This codes for CSVEDQVTYEQYF.

CDR3 bases: TGTGCCAGTAGTGGGGGCAGGGGATTCAGTGCTAATGAAAAACTGTTTTTT. Amino acids: CASSGGRGFSANEKLFF. The rearrangement uses TRBV19 and TRBJ1-4, with D possibly TRBD1 on 6 matching bases. The V gene's germline CDR1 is LNHDA and CDR2 SQIVND (reference sequence). The CDR3 loop spans 17 amino acids. Trimming took 5 bases from V and 3 from J, leaving 19 bases between them.

This chain joins TRBV28 and TRBJ1-5; 8 bases are shared with TRBD1. V lost 4 bases, J lost 2 bases, and 10 bases stayed unmatched. Germline CDR1 is MDHEN and CDR2 is SYDVKM. This CDR3 spans 17 amino acids. The CDR3 coding sequence is TGTGCCAGCAGTTCGACCGGGACAGGCTGGCGCAATCAGCCCCAGCATTTT. Translated, it gives CASSSTGTGWRNQPQHF.